A single sample is the source of the 26 T cell receptor beta chains below, sequenced in a study of blood T cell repertoires in COVID-19 (dated by TCRdb to 2018 to 2021). Library preparation used the immunoSEQ multiplex PCR assay. What TCRdb holds here is the immuneACCESS table cut down to in-frame rearrangements. Part of the clones is not present; checked against another copy, under half of the missing clones reflect an unresolved V gene, and the others are unexplained. The sample table shows 55,000 to 75,000 clones, and around 80% are seen once. Clones ranked in the top ten supply approximately 3.4% of the sample. The sequenced material came from peripheral blood. These receptors came from a man in his 60s with acute or convalescent COVID-19.

This clone was counted a few times. The chain carries TRBV5-1 and TRBJ2-5; D is perhaps TRBD1 (6 bases). The CDR3 length is 14 residues. Trimming took off 4 bases at V and 3 bases at J, with 13 bases between the two ends. The germline CDR1 and CDR2 sequences are SGHRS and YFSETQ. CDR3 in DNA: TGCGCCAGCAGCATACAGGGTCTAGAAGAGACCCAGTACTTC. Residues: CASSIQGLEETQYF.

A word on this clone: One end of the junction varies from germline; a read error may be responsible. The chain uses TRBV28 and TRBJ2-7, with a tentative D call TRBD1 (6 bases). This CDR3 has 14 residues. CDR1 is MDHEN, CDR2 SYDVKM, per germline. The CDR3 bases are TGTGCCAGCAGACTGACAGGCCCCTCCAACGAGCAGTACTTC. It translates to CASRLTGPSNEQYF.

This clone turned up a few times. V gene TRBV29-1 combines with J gene TRBJ2-7; TRBD1 is a possible D gene (5 bases). Per germline, CDR1 SQVTM and CDR2 ANQGSEA. V was pared by 3 bases and J by 4 bases, with 10 bases between. The CDR3 consists of 12 residues. In DNA form, the CDR3 reads TGCAGCGTTGAGACAGAGGTGTACGAGCAGTACTTC. It is translated as CSVETEVYEQYF.

CDR3 bases: TGTGCCATCAGTGGGGGTGAGTCCGTGCTAGCGGAGGAGACCCAGTACTTC. Encoded protein: CAISGGESVLAEETQYF. The chain has TRBV10-3 and TRBJ2-5, with 7 bases identical to TRBD2. CDR3 size: 17 residues. Germline V lookup: CDR1 ENHRY, CDR2 SYGVKD. V trimming: 4 bases; J trimming: 5 bases; junction bases outside the gene matches: 16.

This chain connects TRBV18 to TRBJ1-2; 7 bases map to TRBD1. Germline CDR1 is KGHSH and CDR2 is LQKENI. V shed 3 bases, J shed 3 bases, and the junction held 13 bases outside the gene matches. This CDR3 comprises 17 residues. The CDR3 DNA reads as TGTGCCAGCTCACCCGGGGGTACAGGGGAAGGCGACTATGGCTACACCTTC. Translated: CASSPGGTGEGDYGYTF.

The chain employs TRBV29-1 and TRBJ1-1, with TRBD1 as a possible D gene (6 bases). The CDR3 is 13 amino acids. Trimming pared 6 bases from V and 2 bases from J, leaving 13 bases between. Per the germline V gene, CDR1 is SQVTM and CDR2 is ANQGSEA. CDR3 in DNA: TGCAGCGTAGTTAGGACAGAAAACACTGAAGCTTTCTTT. This sequence encodes CSVVRTENTEAFF.

The V and J genes are TRBV3-1 (or the pseudogene TRBV3-2) and TRBJ1-1; unclear D gene. Germline-derived CDR1 and CDR2 are LGHDT and YNNKEL (reference sequence). The CDR3 covers 12 residues. The V end lost 1 base, the J end lost 7 bases, and 7 bases lay between the germline ends. CDR3 DNA: TGTGCCAGCAGCCAAGTCACGGGTGAAGCTTTCTTT. Its translation: CASSQVTGEAFF.

The V gene is TRBV24-1, the J gene TRBJ2-7, with 9 bases aligning to TRBD2. Trimming removed 2 bases from V and 3 bases from J; junction bases left unmatched: 4. The CDR3 loop spans 15 amino acids. Germline V gene sequence: CDR1 KGHDR, CDR2 SFDVKD. CDR3: CATSDYLAGDYEQYF. For the CDR3, the DNA is TGTGCCACCAGTGATTATTTAGCGGGAGACTACGAGCAGTACTTC.

This sequence joins TRBV4-2 and TRBJ2-7, with D possibly being TRBD1 (6 bases). V was cut by 3 bases and J by 0 bases, with 18 bases left in between. The germline CDR1 and CDR2 sequences are LGHNA and YNFKEQ. This CDR3 region has 17 residues. The CDR3 sequence is CASSHSLDRLYSYEQYF. DNA for the CDR3: TGTGCCAGCAGCCACTCGCTCGACAGGCTCTACTCCTACGAGCAGTACTTC.

The J gene is TRBJ1-4, the V gene TRBV12-3 or TRBV12-4; 8 nucleotides match TRBD1. The V gene end was trimmed by 7 bases and the J gene end by 10 bases; junction bases not matched to a gene: 5. The CDR3 is made up of 12 amino acids. The CDR3 spells CASNLGQGKLFF. The CDR3, as DNA: TGTGCCAGCAATCTAGGACAGGGAAAACTGTTTTTT.

The chain recombines TRBV28 with TRBJ1-5; TRBD1 matches at 9 bases. Germline CDR1 MDHEN, CDR2 SYDVKM. V lost 5 bases, J lost 6 bases, and 8 bases stayed unmatched. This CDR3 region has 15 residues. The CDR3 coding sequence is TGTGCCAGCAGTCAAGGACAGGGGTCGTTTCAGCCCCAGCATTTT. Its protein is CASSQGQGSFQPQHF.

The chain combines TRBV28 with TRBJ1-3, with 8 bases aligning to TRBD1. The CDR3 is 17 amino acids. From germline, CDR1 is MDHEN and CDR2 SYDVKM. V shed 5 bases and J 3 bases; nucleotides not matched to a gene: 12. The CDR3 protein is CASSPRTGPIRGNTIYF. DNA of the CDR3: TGTGCCAGCAGTCCGCGGACAGGGCCTATTCGTGGAAACACCATATATTTT.

The rearrangement uses TRBV19 and TRBJ1-1; 8 positions agree with TRBD1. This CDR3 region has 13 residues. Losses at the gene ends were 5 bases for V and 5 bases for J; bases not matched to a gene: 4. Per germline, CDR1 LNHDA and CDR2 SQIVND (reference sequence). Written as DNA, the CDR3 is TGTGCCAGTAGTCGGACAGGGTGGACTGAAGCTTTCTTT. It specifies CASSRTGWTEAFF.

This clone has just one count. The chain is built from TRBV19 and TRBJ1-1, with 8 nucleotides matching TRBD1. V shed 3 bases and J 5 bases; nucleotides not matched to a gene: 8. The germline V gene has CDR1 LNHDA and CDR2 SQIVND (reference sequence). This CDR3 comprises 15 residues. DNA of the CDR3: TGTGCCAGTAGTATCTCAGGGGGCGCGGGTACTGAAGCTTTCTTT. This encodes CASSISGGAGTEAFF.

The chain carries TRBV10-2 and TRBJ2-5; possibly TRBD2 for D (6 bases). CDR1 and CDR2 from the germline V gene are WSHSY and SAAADI. CDR3 length equals 11 residues. V lost 8 bases and J lost 5, with 9 bases in between. This CDR3 is CASGRGETQYF. The CDR3 DNA reads as TGCGCCAGCGGCCGGGGGGAGACCCAGTACTTC.

The rearrangement links TRBV5-1 to TRBJ1-6, with 8 bases that match TRBD1. This CDR3 is 15 amino acids long. V lost 2 bases and J lost 8; bases outside the gene matches: 6. CDR1 SGHRS and CDR2 YFSETQ come from the germline V gene. The CDR3 nucleotides are TGCGCCAGCAGCTTTGCCGGGACAGGATATTCACCCCTCCACTTT. This encodes CASSFAGTGYSPLHF.

The gene calls are TRBV7-2 and TRBJ2-7; 8 nucleotides agree with TRBD1. Trimming cost V 0 bases and J 2 bases; bases outside gene matches: 3. The CDR3 consists of 15 residues. Germline CDR1 and CDR2: SGHTA and FQGNSA. The CDR3 protein is CASSLAGTGTYEQYF. As DNA, the CDR3 is TGTGCCAGCAGCTTAGCCGGGACAGGCACCTACGAGCAGTACTTC.

The chain carries TRBV13 and TRBJ1-2; D possibly corresponds to TRBD1 (6 bases). Germline CDR1 and CDR2: PRHDT and FYEKMQ (reference sequence). This CDR3 contains 14 residues. V was shortened by 0 bases and J by 7 bases, with 12 bases between the two germline ends. The CDR3 region has the DNA TGTGCCAGCAGCTTAGGACAGGGTCGGGTTGGCTACACCTTC. It encodes CASSLGQGRVGYTF. The entire variable domain, with the rest obtained from reference TRBV13 and TRBJ1-2, is as follows: AAGVIQSPRHLIKEKRETATLKCYPIPRHDTVYWYQQGPGQDPQFLISFYEKMQSDKGSIPDRFSAQQFSDYHSELNMSSLELGDSALYFCASSLGQGRVGYTFGSGTRLTVV.

This clone was found a few times. The chain carries TRBV5-5 and TRBJ2-1; perhaps TRBD2 as D (6 bases). From germline, CDR1 is SGHKS and CDR2 YYEKEE (reference sequence). The CDR3 sequence is 13 residues long. Trimming cost V 3 bases and J 7 bases, with 11 bases left between them. CDR3 in amino acids: CASSSYSGNEQFF. CDR3 bases: TGTGCCAGCAGCTCCTATAGCGGAAATGAGCAGTTCTTC.

For the CDR3, the DNA is TGTGCCAGCAGCCTACTAGCGGGAGGCGGAGCAGATACGCAGTATTTT. This translates into CASSLLAGGGADTQYF. J is TRBJ2-3 and V is TRBV7-9, with 12 positions matching TRBD2. The CDR3 runs to 16 residues. Germline V gives CDR1 SEHNR, CDR2 FQNEAQ (reference sequence). The V and J ends lost 5 bases and 4 bases, in that order; junction bases with no gene match: 7. Looking up the rest from reference TRBV7-9 and TRBJ2-3 gives the full variable domain: DTGVSQNPRHKITKRGQNVTFRCDPISEHNRLYWYRQTLGQGPEFLTYFQNEAQLEKSRLLSDRFSAERPKGSFSTLEIQRTEQGDSAMYLCASSLLAGGGADTQYFGPGTRLTVL.

The J gene is TRBJ1-1, the V gene TRBV11-2, with unresolved D. Germline V CDR1 and CDR2: SGHAT, FQNNGV. V lost 5 bases, J lost 0 bases, and 7 bases lay in between. The CDR3 is 13 residues long. CDR3 DNA: TGTGCCAGCAGCCTCTCTTTGAACACTGAAGCTTTCTTT. Encoded protein: CASSLSLNTEAFF.

The chain joins TRBV28 to TRBJ2-2; D is possibly TRBD2 (5 bases). The V end lost 6 bases, the J end lost 0 bases, and 14 bases lay between the germline ends. This CDR3 has 16 residues. The germline V gene encodes CDR1 MDHEN and CDR2 SYDVKM. DNA for the CDR3: TGTGCCAGCAGCGAAGGACTGACCGCGAACACCGGGGAGCTGTTTTTT. Amino acid sequence: CASSEGLTANTGELFF.

As DNA, the CDR3 is TGTGCCACCTCGTCAGGGGGCGGTCCCGAAGCTTTCTTT. Translating gives CATSSGGGPEAFF. This chain joins TRBV24-1 and TRBJ1-1, with 8 bases that match TRBD1. The length of the CDR3 is 13 residues. Germline loops: CDR1 KGHDR, CDR2 SFDVKD. V was clipped by 9 bases and J by 8 bases; unmatched bases: 10.

This chain links TRBV12-3 or TRBV12-4 with TRBJ2-5, with D perhaps TRBD1 (6 bases). The V gene lost 11 bases and the J gene lost 5 bases, with 15 bases spanning the gap. CDR3 length: 12 residues. CDR3 protein: CAWGGTPETQYF. CDR3 nucleotide sequence: TGTGCCTGGGGTGGGACACCGGAGACCCAGTACTTC.

This clone was picked up a small number of times. V is TRBV7-6 and J is TRBJ1-3; TRBD1 agrees at 10 bases. J lost 9 bases, V lost 3 bases, and 14 bases had no gene match. The CDR3 has 17 amino acids. Germline-derived CDR1 and CDR2 are SGHVS and FNYEAQ. For the CDR3, the DNA is TGTGCCAGCAGCTTTCCTGTGGATGGGACAGGGGATTTCACCATATATTTT. It yields the protein CASSFPVDGTGDFTIYF.

The CDR3 DNA reads TGTGCCAGCAGCCAGAACTTTAACTATGGCTACACCTTC. Its protein is CASSQNFNYGYTF. The gene calls are TRBV4-2 and TRBJ1-2; D gene uncertain. The CDR3 length is 13 residues. V was pared by 3 bases and J by 1 base, with 6 bases between. Per the germline V gene, CDR1 is LGHNA and CDR2 is YNFKEQ.